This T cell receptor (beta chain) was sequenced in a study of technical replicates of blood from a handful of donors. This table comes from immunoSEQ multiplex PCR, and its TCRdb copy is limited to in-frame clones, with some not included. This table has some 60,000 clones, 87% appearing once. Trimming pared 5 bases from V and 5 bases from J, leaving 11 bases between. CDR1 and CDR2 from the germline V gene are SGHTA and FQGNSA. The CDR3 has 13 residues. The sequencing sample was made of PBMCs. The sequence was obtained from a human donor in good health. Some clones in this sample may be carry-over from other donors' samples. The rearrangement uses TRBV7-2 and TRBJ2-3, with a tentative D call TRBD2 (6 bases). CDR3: CASSLSGLDTQYF. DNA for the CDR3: TGTGCCAGCAGCCTAAGCGGGTTAGATACGCAGTATTTT. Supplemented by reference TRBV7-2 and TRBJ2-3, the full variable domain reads GAGVSQSPSNKVTEKGKDVELRCDPISGHTALYWYRQSLGQGLEFLIYFQGNSAPDKSGLPSDRFSAERTGGSVSTLTIQRTQQEDSAVYLCASSLSGLDTQYFGPGTRLTVL.